The following is a TCR beta chain sequence with its context. Its antigen is undetermined. TCRdb reprocessed the 5' RACE reads with MiXCR, giving one entry per CDR3 protein. The top ten clones hold roughly 17% of a sample with a few hundred thousand distinct CDR3 sequences, 7.5% to 9% of them seen once. This entry is derived from a study of T cells after yellow fever vaccination. In the study overall: SMART-Seq v4 Ultra Low Input prepared libraries from low-cell fractions.

Study observations and caveats: The secondary response was weaker but peaked faster, day 5 versus 15. Reappearing after the booster were most of the clones from primary vaccination (96% CD4, approximately 89% CD8).

V shed 3 bases, J shed 4 bases, and the junction held 10 bases outside the gene matches. From germline, CDR1 is MNHEY and CDR2 SVGAGI. CDR3 length: 17 amino acids. The material was PBMCs, obtained on the day of the first yellow fever vaccination. The TCR originated in a man aged 18 to 29 who received the YFV17D yellow fever vaccine. This chain uses TRBV6-5 with TRBJ2-7, with TRBD2 identical over 12 bases. CDR3 sequence: CASSYRGGGLAGYEQYF. The CDR3 coding sequence is TGTGCCAGCAGTTATCGGGGGGGGGGACTAGCGGGTTACGAGCAGTACTTC.